These 21 T cell receptor beta chains share one sample of origin, sequenced in a study of blood T cell repertoires in COVID-19 (dated by TCRdb to 2020 to 2022). The library was produced with the immunoSEQ multiplex PCR assay. The source is immuneACCESS, and TCRdb retained only in-frame sequences with V and J called. Part of the clones is not carried over; for the studies checked, unresolved V genes explain less than half of this, and the remainder is unexplained. This sample is represented by a few hundred thousand clones; 87% of them were singletons. Clones ranked in the top ten supply roughly 1% of the sample. The sequenced sample consisted of PBMCs or T cells enriched from blood (not recorded which). These receptors all stem from a woman under 40 who had recovered from COVID-19.

The V and J genes are TRBV6-5 and TRBJ1-1; D is undetermined. Per germline, CDR1 MNHEY and CDR2 SVGAGI. The V end was cut by 6 bases, the J end by 4 bases, with 12 bases between. CDR3 length: 13 amino acids. The DNA for the CDR3 is TGTGCCAGCAGCCTAAACAGTGCCACTGAAGCTTTCTTT. Protein sequence: CASSLNSATEAFF.

The chain uses TRBV19 and TRBJ1-2; D not certain. This CDR3 region has 13 residues. V lost 7 bases to trimming and J lost 3 bases, with 12 bases between them. Germline V lookup: CDR1 LNHDA, CDR2 SQIVND (reference sequence). CDR3 DNA sequence: TGTGCCAGTATCGGACGGGAGCACTATGGCTACACCTTC. Residues: CASIGREHYGYTF.

Of note for this clone: The identical CDR3 is also encoded by other nucleotide sequences in the sample. This chain links TRBV27 with TRBJ2-7; TRBD1 aligns across 11 bases. Germline V gene sequence: CDR1 MNHEY, CDR2 SMNVEV (reference sequence). The CDR3 runs to 14 residues. V was pared by 4 bases and J by 3 bases, with 2 bases of the junction left unmatched. The CDR3 protein is CASSSGTGGYEQYF. CDR3 DNA sequence: TGTGCCAGCAGTTCCGGGACAGGGGGCTACGAGCAGTACTTC.

The CDR3 DNA follows: TGTGCCAGCAGTCCAGTTGGAACAGGGTTTGTGTACAATGAGCAGTTCTTC. Translated: CASSPVGTGFVYNEQFF. The chain has TRBV28 and TRBJ2-1; a weak D match, TRBD1 (6 bases). Trimming pared 5 bases from V and 4 bases from J, leaving 21 bases between. CDR1 is MDHEN, CDR2 SYDVKM, per germline. CDR3 length: 17 residues.

V and J are TRBV29-1 and TRBJ2-1; D might be TRBD1 (5 bases). Per germline, CDR1 SQVTM and CDR2 ANQGSEA. The CDR3 contains 15 residues. With 7 bases removed from V and 9 bases from J, the gap between germline ends came to 25 bases. The CDR3 region has the DNA TGCAGCGACCGTCAGGGTATCGTGGCAAGAGGTGAGCAGTTCTTC. Protein: CSDRQGIVARGEQFF.

The rearrangement uses TRBV24-1 and TRBJ2-1, with 8 bases identical to TRBD2. V lost 3 bases, J lost 0 bases, and 6 bases stayed unmatched. Germline V gene lookup returns CDR1 KGHDR and CDR2 SFDVKD. CDR3 size: 17 residues. CDR3 sequence (DNA): TGTGCCACCAGTGATCCACTAAGCGGGGGCTCCTACAATGAGCAGTTCTTC. Translation gives CATSDPLSGGSYNEQFF.

The rearrangement joins TRBV12-5 to TRBJ1-2, with 8 bases aligning to TRBD1. V gave up 1 base and J gave up 5 bases; unmatched junction bases: 9. CDR1 and CDR2 (germline): LGHNT, FRNRAP. The CDR3 has 16 residues. The CDR3 coding sequence is TGTGCTAGTGGTTTGGGTCACAGGGGGTTAGGTTATGGCTACACCTTC. Translated, it gives CASGLGHRGLGYGYTF.

The chain's CDR3 is CASSQSPIDSQDQPQHF. The CDR3 region has the DNA TGTGCCAGCAGCCAAAGCCCAATAGACAGCCAGGATCAGCCCCAGCATTTT. V is TRBV6-2 or TRBV6-3 and J is TRBJ1-5; TRBD1 might be the D (5 bases). The V end lost 6 bases, the J end lost 5 bases, and 23 bases lay between the germline ends. The CDR3 covers 17 residues. Germline V lookup: CDR1 MNHEY, CDR2 SVGEGT.

This chain links TRBV2 with TRBJ2-7; possible D gene TRBD2, 6 bases. Trimming took 4 bases from V and 5 from J, leaving 9 bases between them. The germline gives CDR1 SNHLY, CDR2 FYNNEI. CDR3 length equals 12 residues. CDR3 residues: CASSGRRDEQYF. CDR3 DNA sequence: TGTGCCAGCAGTGGACGGAGGGACGAGCAGTACTTC.

This chain joins TRBV5-1 and TRBJ1-3, with D perhaps TRBD1 (6 bases). The CDR3 runs 17 residues. V dropped 4 bases and J dropped 2 bases, with 19 bases sitting between them. Germline CDR1 is SGHRS and CDR2 is YFSETQ. As DNA, the CDR3 is TGCGCCAGCAGCCCGGAACAGGGCGTGCTAACTGGAAACACCATATATTTT. Translated, it gives CASSPEQGVLTGNTIYF.

The gene calls are TRBV19 and TRBJ1-4; perhaps TRBD1 as D (5 bases). CDR1 is LNHDA, CDR2 SQIVND, per germline (reference sequence). V lost 8 bases and J lost 6, with 16 bases in between. CDR3 length: 14 residues. CDR3: CASRNVGLDEKLFF. CDR3 nucleotide sequence: TGTGCCAGTCGTAATGTGGGGCTAGATGAAAAACTGTTTTTT.

The chain couples TRBV4-1 to TRBJ1-2; 7 positions match TRBD1. The V gene end was trimmed by 4 bases and the J gene end by 4 bases; junction bases not matched to a gene: 9. This CDR3 is built from 15 residues. From germline, CDR1 is MGHRA and CDR2 YSYEKL. The CDR3 reads CASSPILQGSYGYTF. The CDR3 DNA sequence: TGCGCCAGCAGCCCAATTCTACAGGGGAGCTATGGCTACACCTTC.

The J gene is TRBJ1-3, the V gene TRBV6-5, with D possibly TRBD1 on 5 matching bases. Germline V gives CDR1 MNHEY, CDR2 SVGAGI. The germline V and J ends were trimmed by 11 bases and 2 bases, with 10 bases remaining between them. The CDR3 spans 12 residues. In DNA, the CDR3 is TGTGCCGCACGGACACCTGGAAACACCATATATTTT. Translating gives CAARTPGNTIYF.

This clone was recorded only once. This chain joins TRBV4-3 and TRBJ2-3, with 8 positions matching TRBD2. J was trimmed by 0 bases and V by 5 bases; bases with no gene match: 4. Germline lookup yields CDR1 LGHNA and CDR2 YSLEER. The CDR3 runs to 15 residues. The CDR3 DNA sequence: TGCGCCAGCAGCGACACGGGGGGGAGCACAGATACGCAGTATTTT. Protein sequence: CASSDTGGSTDTQYF.

J is TRBJ2-7 and V is TRBV9, with 7 bases identical to TRBD2. This CDR3 has 15 amino acids. J gave up 4 bases and V 4 bases, and 11 bases lay outside the gene matches. Germline V gives CDR1 SGDLS, CDR2 YYNGEE. The CDR3 nucleotides read TGTGCCAGCAGCCGAGAGGGACTATCTTATTACGAGCAGTACTTC. Translation: CASSREGLSYYEQYF.

This clone was seen only once. The rearrangement links TRBV18 to TRBJ1-6; D unresolved. The CDR3 covers 15 residues. Trimming left V 2 bases short and J 13 bases short, with 18 bases between. CDR1 is KGHSH and CDR2 is LQKENI in the germline V gene. The CDR3 spells CASSPSVGQISPLHF. The CDR3 DNA reads as TGTGCCAGCTCACCAAGCGTGGGTCAAATTTCGCCCCTCCACTTT. Variable domain in full (rest from reference TRBV18 and TRBJ1-6): NAGVMQNPRHLVRRRGQEARLRCSPMKGHSHVYWYRQLPEEGLKFMVYLQKENIIDESGMPKERFSAEFPKEGPSILRIQQVVRGDSAAYFCASSPSVGQISPLHFGNGTRLTVT.

The rearrangement joins TRBV3-1 (or the pseudogene TRBV3-2) to TRBJ1-2, with D hard to call. CDR1 is LGHDT and CDR2 is YNNKEL in the germline V gene (reference sequence). V lost 1 base, J lost 4 bases, and 10 bases lay in between. There are 14 residues in the CDR3. The CDR3 loop reads CASSQGSGSYGYTF. The CDR3, as DNA: TGTGCCAGCAGCCAAGGTTCGGGGAGCTATGGCTACACCTTC.

This rearrangement joins TRBV28 to TRBJ1-6; no clear D. The germline gives CDR1 MDHEN, CDR2 SYDVKM. V gave up 7 bases and J gave up 0 bases, with 22 bases separating them. The CDR3 has 19 residues. The CDR3 DNA sequence: TGTGCCAGCACCCACCCGGGGAGGCGGCCTAGCTCCTATAATTCACCCCTCCACTTT. It is translated as CASTHPGRRPSSYNSPLHF.

The sample holds one count of this clone. The V gene is TRBV6-5, the J gene TRBJ2-5; perhaps TRBD1 as D (6 bases). Trimming shortened V by 7 bases and J by 13 bases, and 16 bases separated the two germline ends. CDR1 is MNHEY and CDR2 is SVGAGI in the germline V gene. This CDR3 has 11 amino acids. CDR3 sequence (DNA): TGTGCCAGCACCCCCCCGGGACACCTGTACTTC. This gives the protein CASTPPGHLYF.

V is TRBV28 and J is TRBJ2-7, with 9 bases aligning to TRBD2. V lost 6 bases to trimming and J lost 4 bases; unmatched junction nucleotides: 4. The CDR3 runs to 13 residues. Per germline, CDR1 MDHEN and CDR2 SYDVKM. CDR3 in amino acids: CASSRGGGYEQYF. CDR3 DNA sequence: TGTGCCAGCAGCCGCGGGGGGGGGTACGAGCAGTACTTC. Full variable domain (missing parts from reference TRBV28 and TRBJ2-7): DVKVTQSSRYLVKRTGEKVFLECVQDMDHENMFWYRQDPGLGLRLIYFSYDVKMKEKGDIPEGYSVSREKKERFSLILESASTNQTSMYLCASSRGGGYEQYFGPGTRLTVT.

This rearrangement joins TRBV28 to TRBJ1-5, with 8 bases identical to TRBD1. In germline, CDR1 is MDHEN, CDR2 SYDVKM. CDR3 size: 15 residues. After removal of 6 bases from V and 1 base from J, the junction contained 5 bases not matched to a gene. The CDR3: CASRFSGGSNQPQHF. CDR3 nucleotide sequence: TGTGCCAGCAGGTTCTCAGGGGGCAGCAATCAGCCCCAGCATTTT.